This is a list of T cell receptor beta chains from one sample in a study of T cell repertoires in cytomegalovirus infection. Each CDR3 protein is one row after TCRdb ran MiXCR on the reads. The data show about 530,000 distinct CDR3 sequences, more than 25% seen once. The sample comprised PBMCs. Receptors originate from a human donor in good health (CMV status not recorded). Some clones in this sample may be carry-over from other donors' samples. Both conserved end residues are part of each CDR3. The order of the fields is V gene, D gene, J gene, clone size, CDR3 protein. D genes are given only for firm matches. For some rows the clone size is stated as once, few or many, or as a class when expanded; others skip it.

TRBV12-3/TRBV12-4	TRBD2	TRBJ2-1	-	CASSLRREDNEQFF
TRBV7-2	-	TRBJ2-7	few	CASSYGGDKAKQYF
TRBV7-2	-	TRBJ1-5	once	CASSFARGNQPQHF
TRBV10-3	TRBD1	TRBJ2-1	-	CAIRGQGSYNEQFF
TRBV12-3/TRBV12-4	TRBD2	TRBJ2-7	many	CASRGLAGVGEQYF
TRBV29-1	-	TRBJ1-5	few	CSVRAGGNQPQHF
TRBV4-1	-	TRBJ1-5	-	CASSQGTPDQPQHF
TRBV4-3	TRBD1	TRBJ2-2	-	CASTRTGGTGELFF
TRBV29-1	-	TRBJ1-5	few	CSVTGGGGNQPQHF
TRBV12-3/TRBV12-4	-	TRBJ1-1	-	CASSLGPSRAFF
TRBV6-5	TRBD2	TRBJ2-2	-	CASSRTSGRAGTGELFF
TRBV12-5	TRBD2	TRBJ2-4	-	CASGQPGLAGWGNIQYF
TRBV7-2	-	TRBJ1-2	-	CASSVRTDLYGYTF
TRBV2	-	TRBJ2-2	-	CASRADANTGELFF
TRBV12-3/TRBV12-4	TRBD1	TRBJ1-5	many	CASNGQGDQPQHF
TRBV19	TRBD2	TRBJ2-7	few	CASSISLRERPYEQYF
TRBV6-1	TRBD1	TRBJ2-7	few	CASSADRPYEQYF
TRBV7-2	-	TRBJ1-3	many	CASSPNGPRSSGNTIYF
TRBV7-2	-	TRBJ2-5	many	CASSSNYYRLETQYF
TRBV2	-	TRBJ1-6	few	CASSDDRTYNSPLHF
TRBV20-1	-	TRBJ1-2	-	CSATVPGRRYGYTF
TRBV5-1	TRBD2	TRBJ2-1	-	CASSYTSGRADEQFF
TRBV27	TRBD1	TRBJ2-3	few	CASNRLRRGPSPDTQYF
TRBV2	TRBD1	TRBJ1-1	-	CASSDQGVRAFF
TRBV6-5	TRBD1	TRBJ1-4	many	CASSYRQGLEKLFF
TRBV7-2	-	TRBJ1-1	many	CASSSSGTTEAFF
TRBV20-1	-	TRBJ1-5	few	CSARRGQHNQPQHF
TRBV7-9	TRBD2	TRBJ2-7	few	CASTLSGVYEQYF
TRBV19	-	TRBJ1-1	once	CASSTPVDMNTEAFF
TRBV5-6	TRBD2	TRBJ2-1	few	CASKGTSGSYDEQFF
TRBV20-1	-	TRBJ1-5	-	CSARIAGPAGQPQHF
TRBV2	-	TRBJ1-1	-	CASSATFHTEAFF
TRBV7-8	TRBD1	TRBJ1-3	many	CASSLDRFSGNTIYF
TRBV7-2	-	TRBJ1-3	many	CASSLEGTGNTIYF
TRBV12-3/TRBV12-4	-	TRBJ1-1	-	CASSFGQGGNTEAFF
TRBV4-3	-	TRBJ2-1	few	CASSQDISYNEQFF
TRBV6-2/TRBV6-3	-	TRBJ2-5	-	CASSSVGLDQETQYF
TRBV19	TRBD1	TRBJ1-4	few	CASSPGQGGKLFF
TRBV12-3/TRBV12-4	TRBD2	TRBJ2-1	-	CASSHSGSGMFF
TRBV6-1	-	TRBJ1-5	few	CASRTDSNQPQHF
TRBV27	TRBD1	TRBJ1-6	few	CASSSPGGWSPLHF
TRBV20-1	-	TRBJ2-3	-	CSASPRQSTDTQYF
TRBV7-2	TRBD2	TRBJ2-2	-	CASSLPSGSPSTGELFF
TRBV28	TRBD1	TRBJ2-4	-	CASSSGGPQYF
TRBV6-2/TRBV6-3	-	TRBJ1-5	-	CASSTRYNQPQHF
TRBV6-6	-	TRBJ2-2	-	CASNSDRYTGELFF
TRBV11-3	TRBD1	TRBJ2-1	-	CASSLVRGVGTGDNEQFF
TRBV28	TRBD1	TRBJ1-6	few	CASSLGDRDDSPLHF
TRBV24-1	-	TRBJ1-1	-	CATSDPRQGVTEAFF
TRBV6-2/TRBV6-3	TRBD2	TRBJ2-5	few	CASSYSGKQTQYF
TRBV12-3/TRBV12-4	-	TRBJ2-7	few	CASSPPPPLVGQYF
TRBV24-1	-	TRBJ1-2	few	CATSDLNGGADGYTF
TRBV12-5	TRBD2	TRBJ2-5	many	CASGLVLAGAVETQYF
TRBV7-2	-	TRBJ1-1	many	CASSYGPGLNTEAFF
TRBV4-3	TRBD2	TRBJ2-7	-	CASSQEITSGSPYEQYF
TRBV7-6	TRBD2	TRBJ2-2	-	CASSLDSSGRHDTGELFF
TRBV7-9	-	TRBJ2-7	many	CASSYGYREQYF
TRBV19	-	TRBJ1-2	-	CASSRPGQENYGYTF
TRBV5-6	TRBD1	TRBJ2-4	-	CASSSTGTGLGNIQYF